This is a list of T cell receptor beta chains from one sample in a study of Graves' ophthalmopathy and Graves' hyperthyroidism. TCRdb processed the multiplex PCR reads anew with MiXCR; each CDR3 protein has one entry. The profile shows almost 750,000 distinct CDR3 sequences, roughly two fifths of them singletons. Input material: peripheral blood. Every receptor here comes from an adult man with Graves' ophthalmopathy. CDR3s include the opening cysteine and the closing phenylalanine or tryptophan. D genes are given only for firm matches. Some rows have no size entry. The others give once, few or many, or a class for an expanded clone.

>NA|once|TRBJ1-1|TRBV19
CASSIDGGTEAFF
TGTGCCAGTAGTATAGACGGGGGCACTGAAGCTTTCTTT
>NA|NA|TRBJ1-1|TRBV29-1
CSVEAEGAEAFF
TGCAGCGTTGAAGCGGAGGGGGCTGAAGCTTTCTTT
>TRBD1|NA|TRBJ2-5|TRBV29-1
CSALTGTGEYNQPQYF
TGCAGCGCTCTCACCGGGACAGGGGAGTACAATCAGCCCCAGTACTTC
>NA|many|TRBJ2-5|TRBV29-1
CSVEEGGETQYF
TGCAGCGTTGAAGAGGGTGGGGAGACCCAGTACTTC
>NA|many|TRBJ1-1|TRBV9
CASSVDGQKAFF
TGTGCCAGCAGCGTAGATGGACAGAAAGCTTTCTTT
>NA|many|TRBJ1-1|TRBV7-9
CASSVPGSLNTEAFF
TGTGCCAGCAGCGTCCCCGGGTCCTTGAACACTGAAGCTTTCTTT
>NA|NA|TRBJ2-5|TRBV15
CATSREISLPGETQYF
TGTGCCACCAGCAGAGAGATCTCGCTTCCCGGGGAGACCCAGTACTTC
>NA|few|TRBJ1-5|TRBV4-3
CASSQDEAGVWQPQHF
TGCGCCAGCAGTCAAGATGAGGCTGGGGTCTGGCAGCCCCAGCATTTT
>TRBD1|NA|TRBJ1-2|TRBV29-1
CSEWRDRAYGYTF
TGCAGCGAATGGAGGGACAGGGCTTATGGCTACACCTTC
>NA|NA|TRBJ1-2|TRBV5-1
CASSLAIQGTTYGYTF
TGCGCCAGCAGCTTGGCAATTCAGGGGACGACCTATGGCTACACCTTC
>NA|many|TRBJ1-5|TRBV19
CASSLRDQPQHF
TGTGCCAGTAGTCTCAGAGATCAGCCCCAGCATTTT
>TRBD1|many|TRBJ2-7|TRBV11-1
CASSSNRGRNEQYF
TGTGCCAGCAGCTCAAACAGGGGGCGCAACGAGCAGTACTTC
>TRBD1|NA|TRBJ2-7|TRBV25-1
CASSVTTGVEQYF
TGTGCCAGCAGTGTAACAACAGGGGTCGAGCAGTACTTC
>TRBD2|many|TRBJ2-5|TRBV10-3
CAISEAQPLAGVAETQYF
TGTGCCATCAGTGAAGCCCAACCCCTAGCGGGGGTCGCGGAGACCCAGTACTTC
>NA|NA|TRBJ1-2|TRBV12-3/TRBV12-4
CANSLDRVNYGYTF
TGTGCCAACAGTTTGGACAGAGTAAACTATGGCTACACCTTC
>TRBD1|many|TRBJ1-6|TRBV7-2
CASSPGTAGNSPLHF
TGTGCCAGCAGCCCCGGGACAGCTGGTAATTCACCCCTCCACTTT
>TRBD1|many|TRBJ1-2|TRBV19
CASSQRTGRRGVDYGYTF
TGTGCCAGTAGTCAACGGACAGGGCGTCGTGGAGTAGACTATGGCTACACCTTC
>NA|NA|TRBJ1-1|TRBV7-8
CASSLDPGRGTEAFF
TGTGCCAGCAGCTTAGACCCAGGGCGGGGCACTGAAGCTTTCTTT
>TRBD1|NA|TRBJ1-2|TRBV19
CASSTPDRGNLYGYTF
TGTGCCAGTAGTACCCCGGACAGGGGAAATCTCTATGGCTACACCTTC
>NA|NA|TRBJ2-5|TRBV5-4
CASSLMGGFETQYF
TGTGCCAGCAGCTTGATGGGGGGCTTTGAGACCCAGTACTTC
>NA|many|TRBJ1-1|TRBV7-9
CASSPGMAEAFF
TGTGCCAGCAGCCCCGGTATGGCAGAAGCTTTCTTT
>TRBD1|few|TRBJ2-2|TRBV7-8
CASSSRDRGGTGELFF
TGTGCCAGCAGCTCTAGGGACAGGGGAGGTACCGGGGAGCTGTTTTTT
>NA|many|TRBJ1-3|TRBV10-3
CAITTDSLSGNTIYF
TGTGCCATCACAACCGACAGTCTCTCTGGAAACACCATATATTTT
>NA|few|TRBJ1-1|TRBV10-2
CASSDPARGNTEAFF
TGCGCCAGCAGTGATCCCGCGAGGGGGAACACTGAAGCTTTCTTT
>TRBD1|NA|TRBJ2-7|TRBV5-1
CASSNPLPGQGHEQYF
TGCGCCAGCAGCAATCCCCTCCCGGGACAGGGCCACGAGCAGTACTTC
>TRBD1|NA|TRBJ2-7|TRBV7-9
CASSLTDRISYEQYF
TGTGCCAGCAGCTTGACGGACAGGATCTCCTACGAGCAGTACTTC
>TRBD1|many|TRBJ1-6|TRBV2
CASSEPPTNRQGGNSPLHF
TGTGCCAGCAGTGAACCCCCGACGAATCGACAGGGCGGTAATTCACCCCTCCACTTT
>TRBD1|few|TRBJ1-5|TRBV24-1
CATSDPGTGSSNQPQHF
TGTGCCACCAGTGACCCAGGGACAGGGAGTAGCAATCAGCCCCAGCATTTT
>NA|many|TRBJ1-1|TRBV7-6
CASSFGTGQAFF
TGTGCCAGCAGCTTCGGTACAGGGCAAGCTTTCTTT
>NA|NA|TRBJ1-2|TRBV10-3
CASRMDSDYGYTF
TGTGCCAGCAGGATGGACAGTGACTATGGCTACACCTTC
>NA|NA|TRBJ2-1|TRBV19
CASSMRLRGGNEQFF
TGTGCCAGTAGTATGAGACTCAGGGGGGGCAATGAGCAGTTCTTC
>TRBD1|once|TRBJ1-6|TRBV7-9
CASSIGQGNLHF
TGTGCCAGCAGCATCGGACAGGGAAACCTCCACTTT
>TRBD1|NA|TRBJ2-7|TRBV10-3
CASTLDRGSYEQYF
TGTGCCAGCACGCTGGACAGGGGCTCCTACGAGCAGTACTTC
>NA|NA|TRBJ2-7|TRBV5-6
CASSGGDRSVNEQYF
TGTGCCAGCAGCGGAGGGGACAGATCAGTGAACGAGCAGTACTTC
>NA|many|TRBJ1-5|TRBV9
CASSVDGDSNQPQHF
TGTGCCAGCAGCGTAGACGGTGACAGCAATCAGCCCCAGCATTTT
>NA|NA|TRBJ1-5|TRBV19
CASSDLGTPYSNQPQHF
TGTGCCAGTAGTGACCTCGGGACACCTTATAGCAATCAGCCCCAGCATTTT